The 25 T cell receptor beta chains given below trace back to one sample, sequenced in a study of shared clonotypes between healthy human individuals (dated by TCRdb to the early 2020s). The library was built by means of the immunoSEQ multiplex PCR assay. This is the immuneACCESS table as TCRdb keeps it, with only in-frame sequences that have V and J called. A part of the clones is gone; compared with another copy, unresolved V genes explain less than half, and the rest is unexplained. This sample gives over a million clones in total; roughly 96% of them show up just once. 1% to 1.5% of the sample comes from the top ten. Sequenced material: naive CD4+ T cells sorted from blood. The label giving this sample's cell subset or site can be read as: CD45RA+ positively selected. The receptor source for this set is a young man in good health.

This clone came up once. The CDR3, as DNA: TGTGCCAGCAGCGAACTCCCTAGCGGGTCTAGCACAGATACGCAGTATTTT. It is translated as CASSELPSGSSTDTQYF. This chain uses TRBV9 with TRBJ2-3; 8 nucleotides match TRBD2. The CDR3 totals 17 residues. V lost 3 bases, J lost 0 bases, and 9 bases stayed unmatched. CDR1 is SGDLS, CDR2 YYNGEE, per germline. Using reference TRBV9 and TRBJ2-3 for the parts outside the CDR3, the full variable domain is DSGVTQTPKHLITATGQRVTLRCSPRSGDLSVYWYQQSLDQGLQFLIQYYNGEERAKGNILERFSAQQFPDLHSELNLSSLELGDSALYFCASSELPSGSSTDTQYFGPGTRLTVL.

This chain uses TRBV5-1 with TRBJ2-3; 8 positions match TRBD1. Losses at the gene ends were 4 bases for V and 5 bases for J; bases not matched to a gene: 9. The CDR3 totals 15 residues. Germline CDR1 SGHRS, CDR2 YFSETQ. This chain's CDR3 is CASSIHAGGEDTQYF. CDR3 sequence (DNA): TGCGCCAGCAGCATCCATGCAGGGGGCGAAGATACGCAGTATTTT.

The chain has TRBV5-4 and TRBJ1-5, with TRBD1 matching 12 bases. The CDR3 has 16 residues. V lost 3 bases and J lost 5; bases outside the gene matches: 6. The germline CDR1 and CDR2 sequences are SGHNT and YYREEE (reference sequence). The chain's CDR3 is CASSSDGTGGDQPQHF. The DNA for the CDR3 is TGTGCCAGCAGCTCCGACGGGACAGGGGGCGATCAGCCCCAGCATTTT.

This clone has just one count. The rearrangement joins TRBV28 to TRBJ2-4, with D tentatively TRBD1 or TRBD2 (7 bases each). The V end lost 6 bases, the J end lost 0 bases, and 12 bases lay between the germline ends. The length of the CDR3 is 15 residues. Germline V lookup: CDR1 MDHEN, CDR2 SYDVKM. The CDR3 DNA is TGTGCCAGCAGCCCAGGGGGGGGAGCCAAAAACATTCAGTACTTC. Translating it yields CASSPGGGAKNIQYF. Variable domain in full (rest from reference TRBV28 and TRBJ2-4): DVKVTQSSRYLVKRTGEKVFLECVQDMDHENMFWYRQDPGLGLRLIYFSYDVKMKEKGDIPEGYSVSREKKERFSLILESASTNQTSMYLCASSPGGGAKNIQYFGAGTRLSVL.

This clone was seen only once. The J gene is TRBJ2-1, the V gene TRBV27, with 8 bases fitting TRBD2. Looked up from germline, CDR1 is MNHEY and CDR2 is SMNVEV (reference sequence). V shed 5 bases, J shed 9 bases, and the junction held 12 bases outside the gene matches. The CDR3 has 15 residues. The CDR3 DNA reads as TGTGCCAGCAGTCGGACTAGCCGGCTCGCGGGTGAGCAGTTCTTC. Translated, it gives CASSRTSRLAGEQFF.

This clone is a singleton in its sample. This chain links TRBV6-1 with TRBJ2-7, with 8 bases that match TRBD1. This CDR3 has 15 amino acids. Germline V gene sequence: CDR1 MNHNS, CDR2 SASEGT. Losses at the gene ends were 4 bases for V and 2 bases for J; bases not matched to a gene: 7. The CDR3 reads CASSARQGTTYEQYF. The DNA for the CDR3 is TGTGCCAGCAGTGCACGACAGGGGACCACCTACGAGCAGTACTTC.

In nucleotides, the CDR3 is TGTGCCGGAAATATCGCGGGGACCCAGTACTTC. Translated, it gives CAGNIAGTQYF. The rearrangement joins TRBV6-4 to TRBJ2-5; possible D gene TRBD2, 5 bases. Germline loops: CDR1 MRHNA, CDR2 SNTAGT. V was cut by 11 bases and J by 7 bases, with 14 bases left in between. The CDR3 is 11 amino acids.

The genes are TRBV19 and TRBJ1-5; no clear D gene. The germline V and J ends were trimmed by 4 bases and 0 bases, with 10 bases remaining between them. The V gene's germline CDR1 is LNHDA and CDR2 SQIVND (reference sequence). This CDR3 region has 15 residues. The CDR3 loop is CASSKRHDSNQPQHF. Here the CDR3 DNA reads TGTGCCAGTAGTAAACGACACGATAGCAATCAGCCCCAGCATTTT.

V is TRBV11-1 and J is TRBJ2-3; D gene uncertain. The V end lost 4 bases, the J end lost 2 bases, and 16 bases lay between the germline ends. CDR1 is SGHAT and CDR2 is FQDESV in the germline V gene (reference sequence). The CDR3 has 16 residues. The CDR3 here is CASSSVGRRSTDTQYF. CDR3 coding DNA: TGTGCCAGCAGCTCAGTGGGCCGCCGATCCACAGATACGCAGTATTTT.

The V gene is TRBV6-1, the J gene TRBJ2-4, with D possibly being TRBD2 (6 bases). CDR1 is MNHNS and CDR2 is SASEGT in the germline V gene. V was pared by 2 bases and J by 7 bases, with 9 bases between. CDR3 length equals 13 residues. The chain's CDR3 is CASSERESNIQYF. CDR3 nucleotides: TGTGCCAGCAGTGAACGGGAGTCGAACATTCAGTACTTC.

This clone occurred once. The CDR3 DNA follows: TGTGCCAGCATCCGCCACCCCCGGAACAGGGACTACGAGCAGTACTTC. It codes for CASIRHPRNRDYEQYF. This chain connects TRBV27 to TRBJ2-7; TRBD1 is a possible D gene (6 bases). Germline assignment: CDR1 MNHEY and CDR2 SMNVEV (reference sequence). CDR3 length: 16 amino acids. V was clipped by 7 bases and J by 3 bases, with 22 bases between them.

V gene TRBV5-1 combines with J gene TRBJ2-7; 12 nucleotides match TRBD2. The CDR3 runs 18 residues. In germline, CDR1 is SGHRS, CDR2 YFSETQ. Trimming removed 2 bases from V and 4 bases from J; junction bases left unmatched: 13. DNA of the CDR3: TGCGCCAGCAGCTTTAACTTTCAGACTAGCGGGAGTCGGTACGAGCAGTACTTC. This encodes CASSFNFQTSGSRYEQYF.

The chain uses TRBV18 and TRBJ1-4; the D is unclear. The V end was cut by 6 bases, the J end by 0 bases, with 14 bases between. Germline V gene data show CDR1 as KGHSH and CDR2 as LQKENI. CDR3 length equals 16 residues. Written as DNA, the CDR3 is TGTGCCAGCTCCAGGTCCAGGCAAACAACTAATGAAAAACTGTTTTTT. It codes for CASSRSRQTTNEKLFF.

This sequence joins TRBV18 and TRBJ1-4; D uncertain. The V and J ends lost 4 bases and 6 bases respectively, with 12 bases between them. CDR3 length equals 14 residues. In germline, CDR1 is KGHSH, CDR2 LQKENI. The CDR3 is CASSQGPEYEKLFF. In DNA, the CDR3 is TGTGCCAGCTCACAAGGGCCAGAATATGAAAAACTGTTTTTT. Based on the CDR3 plus reference TRBV18 and TRBJ1-4, the full variable domain is NAGVMQNPRHLVRRRGQEARLRCSPMKGHSHVYWYRQLPEEGLKFMVYLQKENIIDESGMPKERFSAEFPKEGPSILRIQQVVRGDSAAYFCASSQGPEYEKLFFGSGTQLSVL.

The chain combines TRBV6-6 with TRBJ2-7, with 8 bases aligning to TRBD2. V shed 6 bases and J 1 base; nucleotides not matched to a gene: 8. Germline assignment: CDR1 MNHNY and CDR2 SVGAGI (reference sequence). The CDR3 has 15 amino acids. The CDR3, as DNA: TGTGCCAGCAGCCCCAGCGGGAGCGCTTCCTACGAGCAGTACTTC. Translation: CASSPSGSASYEQYF.

The genes are TRBV7-8 and TRBJ1-1; perhaps TRBD1 as D (5 bases). The V and J ends lost 2 bases and 5 bases respectively, with 12 bases between them. Germline lookup yields CDR1 SGHVS and CDR2 FQNEAQ. This CDR3 spans 14 amino acids. The CDR3 here is CASSLIQKGTEAFF. In DNA form, the CDR3 reads TGTGCCAGCAGCTTAATACAAAAGGGGACTGAAGCTTTCTTT.

The rearrangement links TRBV30 to TRBJ2-7, with 10 bases identical to TRBD1. The trim removed 4 bases at V and 2 bases at J, leaving 5 bases unmatched. Germline V gene sequence: CDR1 GTSNPN, CDR2 SVGIG (reference sequence). The CDR3 contains 14 residues. The CDR3 DNA reads as TGTGCCTGGACCCGGGACAGGGGACCCTACGAGCAGTACTTC. Translating gives CAWTRDRGPYEQYF. The complete variable domain, with remaining parts taken from reference TRBV30 and TRBJ2-7, reads SQTIHQWPATLVQPVGSPLSLECTVEGTSNPNLYWYRQAAGRGLQLLFYSVGIGQISSEVPQNLSASRPQDRQFILSSKKLLLSDSGFYLCAWTRDRGPYEQYFGPGTRLTVT.

Notes on this clone: At the DNA level, this CDR3 is encoded by other sequences in the same sample as well. The chain carries TRBV5-1 and TRBJ2-3; D possibly corresponds to TRBD2 (5 bases). V was trimmed by 0 bases and J by 4 bases, leaving 9 bases between them. The germline gives CDR1 SGHRS, CDR2 YFSETQ. This CDR3 comprises 14 residues. The CDR3 nucleotides are TGCGCCAGCAGCTTGGCCGGAGGCTCAGATACGCAGTATTTT. It translates to CASSLAGGSDTQYF. Drawing the rest from reference TRBV5-1 and TRBJ2-3, the complete variable domain is KAGVTQTPRYLIKTRGQQVTLSCSPISGHRSVSWYQQTPGQGLQFLFEYFSETQRNKGNFPGRFSGRQFSNSRSEMNVSTLELGDSALYLCASSLAGGSDTQYFGPGTRLTVL.

V is TRBV6-5 and J is TRBJ2-7; no reliable D call. This CDR3 has 13 amino acids. The V gene lost 6 bases and the J gene lost 2 bases, with 11 bases spanning the gap. CDR1 and CDR2 (germline): MNHEY, SVGAGI. This CDR3 is CASRRGNPYEQYF. DNA of the CDR3: TGTGCCAGCAGAAGAGGAAACCCCTACGAGCAGTACTTC.

The chain joins TRBV19 to TRBJ2-7, with 7 bases identical to TRBD1. Germline CDR1 LNHDA, CDR2 SQIVND (reference sequence). The V segment lost 5 bases and the J segment 7 bases; nucleotides outside the gene matches: 8. The CDR3 covers 13 residues. The CDR3 protein is CASSQGQFSEQYF. CDR3 nucleotide sequence: TGTGCCAGTAGTCAGGGACAGTTTTCGGAGCAGTACTTC.

CDR3 sequence reads: CASNAAGQGPYEQYF. DNA of the CDR3: TGTGCCAGCAACGCGGCGGGACAGGGACCATACGAGCAGTACTTC. This chain joins TRBV13 and TRBJ2-7, with 9 bases aligning to TRBD1. The V and J ends lost 7 bases and 4 bases, in that order; junction bases with no gene match: 11. Germline V CDR1 and CDR2: PRHDT, FYEKMQ (reference sequence). This CDR3 spans 15 amino acids.

V usage is TRBV2 and J usage is TRBJ2-2; 8 bases agree with TRBD1. V dropped 6 bases and J dropped 8; count of bases not matched to a gene: 11. CDR1 and CDR2 (germline): SNHLY, FYNNEI. This CDR3 has 15 residues. The CDR3 DNA is TGTGCCAGCAGCGCGAGGACAGGGACCGGGGGGGAGCTGTTTTTT. Protein product: CASSARTGTGGELFF.

The V gene is TRBV29-1, the J gene TRBJ2-1, with 10 bases that match TRBD2. V dropped 7 bases and J dropped 4; count of bases not matched to a gene: 4. Germline loops: CDR1 SQVTM, CDR2 ANQGSEA. The CDR3 extends over 13 amino acids. CDR3 DNA: TGCAGCGCCGGGACTAGCGCTTACAATGAGCAGTTCTTC. Amino acids: CSAGTSAYNEQFF.

This chain connects TRBV7-6 to TRBJ2-7; unclear D gene. Germline CDR1 and CDR2: SGHVS and FNYEAQ. Trimming pared 6 bases from V and 1 base from J, leaving 10 bases between. The length of the CDR3 is 13 residues. CDR3 protein: CASRNDGSYEQYF. The CDR3 region has the DNA TGTGCCAGCAGAAATGACGGTTCCTACGAGCAGTACTTC.

This chain links TRBV28 with TRBJ1-1; D uncertain. CDR1 is MDHEN and CDR2 is SYDVKM in the germline V gene. CDR3 length: 13 amino acids. V shed 2 bases and J shed 6 bases, with 10 bases lying between them. CDR3 residues: CASSLPAFAEAFF. As DNA, the CDR3 is TGTGCCAGCAGTTTACCGGCCTTCGCTGAAGCTTTCTTT.